Here is one TCR beta chain with its context. This sample stems from a study of CXCR3-negative and CXCR3-positive naive CD8 T cells. Study-wide context: Some 150 million TRB reads were obtained in total, which works out to about 1.5 +/- 0.3 million per library.

UMI-labeled 5' RACE TRB cDNA libraries were prepared from the cells. TCRdb reprocessed the 5' RACE reads, with one entry per CDR3 protein and no DNA. Its table records thousands of distinct CDR3 sequences. Sequencing was done on a sample of naive CXCR3- CD8+ T cells from blood. Subset indicated: CD45RO-CCR7+CD27+CD95- naive CD8+ T cells lacking CXCR3 (TNR3-). The origin of this receptor is a human donor in good health. Some clones in this sample may be carry-over from other donors' samples.

The CDR3 loop reads CASSQVVGANTGELFF. This chain joins TRBV4-2 and TRBJ2-2. Germline V lookup: CDR1 LGHNA, CDR2 YNFKEQ. CDR3 length equals 16 residues.